This TCR beta chain emerged from a study of blood T cell repertoires in COVID-19. About the study: Specimens from acute and convalescent COVID-19 originated in the United States, Italy and Spain. T cells, B-cell-depleted T cells, or PBMCs supplied cDNA or gDNA.

Germline CDR1 SNHLY, CDR2 FYNNEI. Trimming left V 5 bases short and J 5 bases short, with 16 bases between. The CDR3 has 15 amino acids. How the authors handled the data: Amplification of reference gene primers provided the estimated nucleated cell counts. Assay: immunoSEQ multiplex PCR; the TCRdb copy retains only in-frame clones and omits some. The D gene and trimming were derived from the DNA, and the V and J assignments and clone size from that table. The table has some 120,000 clones, 70% to 85% seen once; the top ten hold about a sixth. The sequenced material came from peripheral blood. This sequence originates from a woman between 50 and 59 years old with acute or convalescent COVID-19. V gene TRBV2 combines with J gene TRBJ2-1; D is possibly TRBD2 (5 bases). CDR3 sequence reads: CASSKPDSYHNEQFF. The CDR3 nucleotides are TGTGCCAGCAGTAAACCGGACTCGTACCACAATGAGCAGTTCTTC.